A selection of T cell receptor beta chains follows, all from one sample in a study of T cells in Graves' hyperthyroidism and ophthalmopathy. TCRdb independently ran MiXCR on the multiplex PCR reads; one entry per CDR3 protein. The table shows 250,000 or so distinct CDR3 sequences, with nearly 15% occurring only once. Sequencing was done on a sample of blood. These receptors were collected from a woman in her forties or fifties with Graves' hyperthyroidism that later progressed to Graves' ophthalmopathy. Each CDR3 is given with its conserved first and last residue. The D gene is left open where the match is weak. Where a row states a size, it is once, few, many or the class of an expanded clone; other rows omit it.

v_call: TRBV6-1; clone_size: many; d_call: .; j_call: TRBJ2-7; cdr3_aa: CASSERGPSYEQYF; cdr3_nt: TGTGCCAGCAGTGAACGGGGTCCTTCCTACGAGCAGTACTTC
v_call: TRBV7-9; clone_size: .; d_call: TRBD1; j_call: TRBJ1-5; cdr3_aa: CASSFPGQGNQPQHF; cdr3_nt: TGTGCCAGCAGCTTCCCGGGACAGGGCAATCAGCCCCAGCATTTT
v_call: TRBV20-1; clone_size: .; d_call: TRBD2; j_call: TRBJ2-5; cdr3_aa: CSAGLNSGRAGQYF; cdr3_nt: TGCAGTGCCGGACTCAATAGCGGGAGGGCGGGTCAGTACTTC
v_call: TRBV5-1; clone_size: many; d_call: .; j_call: TRBJ2-1; cdr3_aa: CASSPLLDNEQFF; cdr3_nt: TGCGCCAGCAGCCCCCTCCTCGACAATGAGCAGTTCTTC
v_call: TRBV5-6; clone_size: few; d_call: TRBD1; j_call: TRBJ1-4; cdr3_aa: CASSLMGQGGEKLFF; cdr3_nt: TGTGCCAGCAGCCTGATGGGACAGGGGGGCGAAAAACTGTTTTTT
v_call: TRBV6-1; clone_size: many; d_call: .; j_call: TRBJ2-7; cdr3_aa: CASRGAVRFSYEQYF; cdr3_nt: TGTGCCAGCAGGGGAGCAGTCCGATTCTCCTACGAGCAGTACTTC
v_call: TRBV28; clone_size: many; d_call: .; j_call: TRBJ2-1; cdr3_aa: CASSSGALYNEQFF; cdr3_nt: TGTGCCAGCAGTTCCGGAGCGCTCTACAATGAGCAGTTCTTC
v_call: TRBV28; clone_size: many; d_call: TRBD2; j_call: TRBJ2-3; cdr3_aa: CASTGTVAGYTQYF; cdr3_nt: TGTGCCAGTACCGGGACGGTAGCGGGGTATACGCAGTATTTT
v_call: TRBV7-2; clone_size: .; d_call: .; j_call: TRBJ1-1; cdr3_aa: CASSLDRLSVGYTEAFF; cdr3_nt: TGTGCCAGCAGCTTAGATAGGCTTAGTGTTGGTTACACTGAAGCTTTCTTT
v_call: TRBV3-1; clone_size: many; d_call: .; j_call: TRBJ2-4; cdr3_aa: CASSPPVAKNIQYF; cdr3_nt: TGTGCCAGCAGCCCCCCCGTAGCCAAAAACATTCAGTACTTC
v_call: TRBV7-8; clone_size: many; d_call: .; j_call: TRBJ1-1; cdr3_aa: CASSLVVWGTEAFF; cdr3_nt: TGTGCCAGCAGCTTAGTCGTGTGGGGGACTGAAGCTTTCTTT
v_call: TRBV29-1; clone_size: few; d_call: TRBD1; j_call: TRBJ2-1; cdr3_aa: CSVSPSGGHEQFF; cdr3_nt: TGCAGCGTTTCCCCTTCAGGGGGCCATGAGCAGTTCTTC
v_call: TRBV6-6; clone_size: many; d_call: .; j_call: TRBJ1-3; cdr3_aa: CASSYSAVLSGNTIYF; cdr3_nt: TGTGCCAGCAGTTACTCGGCAGTATTGTCTGGAAACACCATATATTTT
v_call: TRBV12-3/TRBV12-4; clone_size: many; d_call: .; j_call: TRBJ1-6; cdr3_aa: CASNLGSRAEGNSPLHF; cdr3_nt: TGTGCCAGCAACCTGGGGTCGCGGGCTGAGGGGAATTCACCCCTCCACTTT
v_call: TRBV7-9; clone_size: few; d_call: .; j_call: TRBJ1-6; cdr3_aa: CASRQIIANSPLHF; cdr3_nt: TGTGCCAGCAGACAGATAATTGCTAATTCACCCCTCCACTTT
v_call: TRBV30; clone_size: .; d_call: .; j_call: TRBJ1-1; cdr3_aa: CAWNTGGTEAFF; cdr3_nt: TGTGCCTGGAATACGGGGGGGACTGAAGCTTTCTTT
v_call: TRBV7-9; clone_size: .; d_call: TRBD1; j_call: TRBJ2-2; cdr3_aa: CASSMSGTAELERTGELFF; cdr3_nt: TGTGCCAGCAGCATGTCCGGGACAGCCGAACTAGAGAGGACCGGGGAGCTGTTTTTT
v_call: TRBV7-9; clone_size: many; d_call: .; j_call: TRBJ1-2; cdr3_aa: CASSPQGGYGYTF; cdr3_nt: TGTGCCAGCAGTCCCCAGGGAGGCTATGGCTACACCTTC
v_call: TRBV7-8; clone_size: many; d_call: .; j_call: TRBJ2-7; cdr3_aa: CASSFLGGYEQYF; cdr3_nt: TGTGCCAGCAGCTTTCTTGGCGGCTACGAGCAGTACTTC
v_call: TRBV3-1; clone_size: many; d_call: .; j_call: TRBJ1-2; cdr3_aa: CASGRGNYGYTF; cdr3_nt: TGTGCCAGCGGGAGGGGTAACTATGGCTACACCTTC
v_call: TRBV28; clone_size: many; d_call: .; j_call: TRBJ2-5; cdr3_aa: CASSKQGRETQYF; cdr3_nt: TGTGCCAGCTCTAAGCAGGGCAGGGAGACCCAGTACTTC
v_call: TRBV24-1; clone_size: many; d_call: .; j_call: TRBJ2-7; cdr3_aa: CATLRSSYEQYF; cdr3_nt: TGTGCCACCTTAAGGAGCTCCTACGAGCAGTACTTC
v_call: TRBV24-1; clone_size: few; d_call: TRBD2; j_call: TRBJ2-5; cdr3_aa: CATSKTGTSGQETQYF; cdr3_nt: TGTGCCACCAGTAAGACCGGGACTAGCGGACAAGAGACCCAGTACTTC
v_call: TRBV20-1; clone_size: many; d_call: .; j_call: TRBJ2-1; cdr3_aa: CSAREPPQNEQFF; cdr3_nt: TGCAGTGCTAGGGAACCGCCCCAAAATGAGCAGTTCTTC
v_call: TRBV20-1; clone_size: .; d_call: TRBD2; j_call: TRBJ2-1; cdr3_aa: CSASTGTSGRFDEQFF; cdr3_nt: TGCAGTGCTAGCACCGGGACTAGCGGGAGGTTCGATGAGCAGTTCTTC
v_call: TRBV27; clone_size: .; d_call: .; j_call: TRBJ2-2; cdr3_aa: CASSLLGGVRAGELFF; cdr3_nt: TGTGCCAGCAGTTTACTGGGCGGGGTCAGGGCCGGGGAGCTGTTTTTT
v_call: TRBV2; clone_size: many; d_call: TRBD2; j_call: TRBJ2-3; cdr3_aa: CASSGGLAGADTQYF; cdr3_nt: TGTGCCAGCAGTGGAGGACTAGCGGGAGCAGATACGCAGTATTTT
v_call: TRBV20-1; clone_size: .; d_call: TRBD2; j_call: TRBJ2-7; cdr3_aa: CSATLAGGRYEQYF; cdr3_nt: TGCAGTGCTACACTAGCGGGAGGCAGGTACGAGCAGTACTTC
v_call: TRBV29-1; clone_size: .; d_call: TRBD1; j_call: TRBJ2-7; cdr3_aa: CSVEGQGSTYEQYF; cdr3_nt: TGCAGCGTTGAGGGACAGGGTAGCACCTACGAGCAGTACTTC
v_call: TRBV9; clone_size: few; d_call: .; j_call: TRBJ2-1; cdr3_aa: CASSVSQYNEQFF; cdr3_nt: TGTGCCAGCAGCGTGTCACAGTACAATGAGCAGTTCTTC
v_call: TRBV11-2; clone_size: many; d_call: .; j_call: TRBJ1-4; cdr3_aa: CASSFPYNEKLFF; cdr3_nt: TGTGCCAGCAGCTTCCCGTATAATGAAAAACTGTTTTTT
v_call: TRBV28; clone_size: many; d_call: .; j_call: TRBJ2-5; cdr3_aa: CASSRVRGQETQYF; cdr3_nt: TGTGCCAGCAGCCGAGTCCGAGGGCAAGAGACCCAGTACTTC
v_call: TRBV7-9; clone_size: .; d_call: .; j_call: TRBJ2-5; cdr3_aa: CASSVKGSGETQYF; cdr3_nt: TGTGCCAGCAGCGTAAAAGGGTCCGGAGAGACCCAGTACTTC
v_call: TRBV18; clone_size: few; d_call: .; j_call: TRBJ2-1; cdr3_aa: CASSPTPDTPYNEQFF; cdr3_nt: TGTGCCAGCTCACCAACTCCGGACACGCCCTACAATGAGCAGTTCTTC
v_call: TRBV5-6; clone_size: many; d_call: .; j_call: TRBJ2-3; cdr3_aa: CASSLTTREDTQYF; cdr3_nt: TGTGCCAGCAGCTTGACAACGAGGGAGGATACGCAGTATTTT